This T cell receptor beta chain originates from a study of blood T cell repertoires in COVID-19. Looking at the study overall: Sites in the United States, Italy and Spain provided acute and convalescent COVID-19 samples. T cells, B-cell-depleted T cells, or PBMCs provided the cDNA or gDNA that served as material.

In the authors' methods: Nucleated cell counts were estimated from reference gene primer amplification. Clones were read by immunoSEQ multiplex PCR, and TCRdb kept only the in-frame ones, dropping some. The V and J calls and clone size come from that table; D and trimming were worked out from the DNA. The table shows over 110,000 clones, with over 80% occurring only once. Sequencing was performed on peripheral blood. This receptor was taken from a woman aged 45-65 years with acute or convalescent COVID-19.

In DNA form, the CDR3 reads TGCGCCAGCAGCTTGGACAGGGGCTCTGGAAACACCATATATTTT. This encodes CASSLDRGSGNTIYF. The J gene is TRBJ1-3, the V gene TRBV5-1; TRBD1 agrees at 7 bases. Germline V gene sequence: CDR1 SGHRS, CDR2 YFSETQ. Germline trimming cut 0 bases from V and 0 bases from J; bases unmatched to any gene: 0. This CDR3 contains 15 residues.